The present TCR beta chain was sequenced within a study of glioma-infiltrating T cells after dendritic cell vaccination. Background on the study: Patients had newly diagnosed or recurrent glioblastoma and received dendritic cell vaccines.

Time point here: after dendritic cell vaccination, including at tumor progression/relapse. Up to about 2 ug genomic DNA was used for TCRB CDR3 amplification. TCRdb's table, derived via immunoSEQ multiplex PCR, lists solely in-frame clones and lacks some. The table shows 99,000 or so clones, with more than 70% occurring only once. With V trimmed by 8 bases and J by 1 base, 0 bases remained unmatched. CDR1 is ENHRY, CDR2 SYGVKD, per germline. The CDR3 length is 15 residues. The TCR sequence derives from a human donor with glioblastoma. This material consisted of blood, taken after dendritic cell vaccination. The genes are TRBV10-3 and TRBJ2-3; 16 bases agree with TRBD2. CDR3 sequence: CAIGTSGGGTDTQYF. CDR3 DNA sequence: TGTGCCATCGGGACTAGCGGGGGGGGCACAGATACGCAGTATTTT.